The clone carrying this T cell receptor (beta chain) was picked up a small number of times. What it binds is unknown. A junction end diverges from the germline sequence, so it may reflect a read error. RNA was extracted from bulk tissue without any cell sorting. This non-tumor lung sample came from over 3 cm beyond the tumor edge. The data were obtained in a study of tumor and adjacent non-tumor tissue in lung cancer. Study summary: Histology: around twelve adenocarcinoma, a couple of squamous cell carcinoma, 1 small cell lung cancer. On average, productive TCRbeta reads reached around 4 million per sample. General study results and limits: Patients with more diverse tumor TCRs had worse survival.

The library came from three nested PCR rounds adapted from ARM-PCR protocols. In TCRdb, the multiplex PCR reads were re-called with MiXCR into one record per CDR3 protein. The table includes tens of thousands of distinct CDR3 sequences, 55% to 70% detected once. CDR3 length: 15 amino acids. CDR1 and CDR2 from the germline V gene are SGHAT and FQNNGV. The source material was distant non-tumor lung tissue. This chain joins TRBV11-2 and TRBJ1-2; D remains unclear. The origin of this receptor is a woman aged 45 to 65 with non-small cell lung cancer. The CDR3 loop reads CASSLGSVLNYGYTF. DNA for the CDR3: TGTGCCAGCAGCCTCGGATCCGTCCTTAACTATGGCTACACTTTC. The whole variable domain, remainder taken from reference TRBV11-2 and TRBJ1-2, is EAGVAQSPRYKIIEKRQSVAFWCNPISGHATLYWYQQILGQGPKLLIQFQNNGVVDDSQLPKDRFSAERLKGVDSTLKIQPAKLEDSAVYLCASSLGSVLNYGYTFGSGTRLTVV.